This TCR beta chain was documented in a study of blood T cell repertoires in COVID-19. Overall study context: Some COVID-19 samples were acute and others convalescent; all came from the United States, Italy and Spain. T cells, B-cell-depleted T cells, or PBMCs provided the cDNA or gDNA that served as material.

This clone was seen a single time. Trimming shortened V by 0 bases and J by 2 bases, and 18 bases separated the two germline ends. The V gene's germline CDR1 is LGHNA and CDR2 YSLEER. The CDR3 runs 18 residues. In the original processing: Using reference gene primer amplification, nucleated cell counts were estimated. Clones were sequenced by immunoSEQ multiplex PCR, and TCRdb holds only the in-frame ones, with some missing. D and trimming come from the DNA, and the V and J calls and clone size come from that table. The table has 100,000 to 150,000 clones, over 65% seen once. V is TRBV4-3 and J is TRBJ2-3; weak D call: TRBD1 (6 bases). The clonotype was recovered from a man aged 60 to 69 with acute or convalescent COVID-19. The sample was peripheral blood. The CDR3 loop reads CASSQEGWDMDLTDTQYF. The CDR3 nucleotides are TGCGCCAGCAGCCAAGAAGGTTGGGACATGGACCTCACAGATACGCAGTATTTT.